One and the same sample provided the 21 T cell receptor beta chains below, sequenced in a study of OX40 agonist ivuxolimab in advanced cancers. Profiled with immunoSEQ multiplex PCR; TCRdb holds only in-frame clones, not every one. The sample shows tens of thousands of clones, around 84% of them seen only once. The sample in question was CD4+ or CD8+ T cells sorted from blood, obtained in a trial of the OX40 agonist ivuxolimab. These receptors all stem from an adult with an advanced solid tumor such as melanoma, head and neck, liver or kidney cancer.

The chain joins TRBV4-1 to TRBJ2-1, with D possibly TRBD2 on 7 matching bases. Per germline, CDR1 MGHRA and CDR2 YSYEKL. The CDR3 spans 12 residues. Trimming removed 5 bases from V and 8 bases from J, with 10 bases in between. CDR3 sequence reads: CASSGGAYEQFF. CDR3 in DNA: TGCGCCAGCAGCGGGGGGGCCTATGAGCAGTTCTTC.

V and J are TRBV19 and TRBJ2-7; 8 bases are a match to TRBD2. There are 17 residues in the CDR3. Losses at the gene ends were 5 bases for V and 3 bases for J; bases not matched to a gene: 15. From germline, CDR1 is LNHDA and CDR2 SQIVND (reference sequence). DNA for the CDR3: TGTGCCAGTAGTGGACGGGAGGGGGACGGGTCACTCTACGAGCAGTACTTC. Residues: CASSGREGDGSLYEQYF.

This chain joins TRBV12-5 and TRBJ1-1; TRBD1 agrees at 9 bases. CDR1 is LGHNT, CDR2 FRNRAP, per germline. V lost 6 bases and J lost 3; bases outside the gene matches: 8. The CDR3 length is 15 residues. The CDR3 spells CASGPRTGDDTEAFF. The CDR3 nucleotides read TGTGCTAGTGGCCCCAGGACAGGGGATGACACTGAAGCTTTCTTT.

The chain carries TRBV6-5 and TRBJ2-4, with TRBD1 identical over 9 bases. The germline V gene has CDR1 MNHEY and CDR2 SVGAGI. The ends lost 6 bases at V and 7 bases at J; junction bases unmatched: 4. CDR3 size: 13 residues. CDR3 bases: TGTGCCAGCAGGAACAGGGGGCTGAACATTCAGTACTTC. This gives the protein CASRNRGLNIQYF.

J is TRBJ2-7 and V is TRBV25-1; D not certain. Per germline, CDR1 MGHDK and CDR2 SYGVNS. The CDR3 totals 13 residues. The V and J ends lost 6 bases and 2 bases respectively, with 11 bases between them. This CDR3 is CASRNRVTYEQYF. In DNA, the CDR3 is TGTGCCAGCAGGAATCGGGTAACCTACGAGCAGTACTTC.

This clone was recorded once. The CDR3 coding sequence is TGCGCCAGCAGCCTCGAAGGGGGGACCCATGGTGATGGCTACACCTTC. Its translation is CASSLEGGTHGDGYTF. The chain employs TRBV5-1 and TRBJ1-2, with D possibly being TRBD1 (6 bases). The CDR3 covers 16 residues. The V and J ends lost 4 bases and 6 bases respectively, with 22 bases between them. The germline CDR1 and CDR2 sequences are SGHRS and YFSETQ.

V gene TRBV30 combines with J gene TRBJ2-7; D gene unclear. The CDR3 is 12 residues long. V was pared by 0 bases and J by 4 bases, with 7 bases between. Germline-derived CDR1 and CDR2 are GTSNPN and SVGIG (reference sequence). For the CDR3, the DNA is TGTGCCTGGAGTGTTGGGTCGTACGAGCAGTACTTC. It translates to CAWSVGSYEQYF.

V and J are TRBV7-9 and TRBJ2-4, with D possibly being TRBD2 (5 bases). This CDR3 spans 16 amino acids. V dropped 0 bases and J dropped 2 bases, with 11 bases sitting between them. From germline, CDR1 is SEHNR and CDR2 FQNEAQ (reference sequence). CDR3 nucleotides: TGTGCCAGCAGCTTAGCGACGAGGGTCTCCAAAAACATTCAGTACTTC. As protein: CASSLATRVSKNIQYF.

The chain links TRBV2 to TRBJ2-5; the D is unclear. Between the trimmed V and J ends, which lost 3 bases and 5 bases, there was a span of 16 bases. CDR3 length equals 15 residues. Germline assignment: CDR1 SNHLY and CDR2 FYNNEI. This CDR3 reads CASSEGRSLYETQYF. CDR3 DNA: TGTGCCAGCAGTGAGGGCAGAAGCTTATACGAGACCCAGTACTTC.

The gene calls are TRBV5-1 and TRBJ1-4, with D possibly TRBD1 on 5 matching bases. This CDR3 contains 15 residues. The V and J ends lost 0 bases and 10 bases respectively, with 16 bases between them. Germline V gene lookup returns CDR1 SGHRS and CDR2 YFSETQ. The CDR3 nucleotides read TGCGCCAGCAGCTTGGCTCCAGGGTCGGTCGGAAAACTGTTTTTT. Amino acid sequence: CASSLAPGSVGKLFF. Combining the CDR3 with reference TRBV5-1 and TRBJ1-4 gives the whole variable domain KAGVTQTPRYLIKTRGQQVTLSCSPISGHRSVSWYQQTPGQGLQFLFEYFSETQRNKGNFPGRFSGRQFSNSRSEMNVSTLELGDSALYLCASSLAPGSVGKLFFGSGTQLSVL.

CDR3 loop: CASSSTTNEKLFF. CDR3 nucleotide sequence: TGTGCCAGTAGTAGCACAACTAATGAAAAACTGTTTTTT. This chain joins TRBV19 and TRBJ1-4; D is uncertain. Trimming took 4 bases from V and 0 from J, leaving 3 bases between them. Looked up from germline, CDR1 is LNHDA and CDR2 is SQIVND (reference sequence). This CDR3 contains 13 residues.

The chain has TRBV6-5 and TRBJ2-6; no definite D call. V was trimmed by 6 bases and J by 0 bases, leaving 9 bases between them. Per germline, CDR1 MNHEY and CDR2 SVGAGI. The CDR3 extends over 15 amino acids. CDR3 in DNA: TGTGCCAGCAGCCCAGTCGGCTCTGGGGCCAACGTCCTGACTTTC. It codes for CASSPVGSGANVLTF.

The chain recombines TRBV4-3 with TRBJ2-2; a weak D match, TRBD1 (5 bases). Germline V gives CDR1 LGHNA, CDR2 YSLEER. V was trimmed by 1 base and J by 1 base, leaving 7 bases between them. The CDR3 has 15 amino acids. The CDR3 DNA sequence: TGCGCCAGCAGCCAAGTCCAGGGGAACACCGGGGAGCTGTTTTTT. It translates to CASSQVQGNTGELFF.

The CDR3 sequence: CASSVALVEELFF. CDR3 in DNA: TGTGCCAGCAGCGTAGCACTAGTAGAGGAGCTGTTTTTT. The chain employs TRBV9 and TRBJ2-2, with a tentative D call TRBD2 (5 bases). CDR1 is SGDLS, CDR2 YYNGEE, per germline. The CDR3 has 13 amino acids. Deletions cut 0 bases from V and 10 bases from J, with 10 bases between.

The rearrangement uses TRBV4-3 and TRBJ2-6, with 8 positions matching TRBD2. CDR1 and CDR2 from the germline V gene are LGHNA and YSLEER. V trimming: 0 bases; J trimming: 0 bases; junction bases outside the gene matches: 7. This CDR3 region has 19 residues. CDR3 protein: CASSQDGRGGASGANVLTF. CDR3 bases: TGCGCCAGCAGCCAAGATGGTCGGGGGGGAGCCTCTGGGGCCAACGTCCTGACTTTC.

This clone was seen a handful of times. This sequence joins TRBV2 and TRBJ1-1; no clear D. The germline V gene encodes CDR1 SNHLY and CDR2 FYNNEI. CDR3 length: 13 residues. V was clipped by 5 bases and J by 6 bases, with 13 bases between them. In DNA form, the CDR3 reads TGTGCCAGCAGTCCGGAAGGATTCGCTGAAGCTTTCTTT. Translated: CASSPEGFAEAFF.

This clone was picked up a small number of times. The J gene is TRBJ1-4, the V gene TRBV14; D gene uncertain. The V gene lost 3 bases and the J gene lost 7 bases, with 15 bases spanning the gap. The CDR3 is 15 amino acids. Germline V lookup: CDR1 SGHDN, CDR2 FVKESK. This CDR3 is CASSHSAGRVEKLFF. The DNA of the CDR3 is TGTGCCAGCAGCCATTCTGCAGGTCGGGTTGAAAAACTGTTTTTT. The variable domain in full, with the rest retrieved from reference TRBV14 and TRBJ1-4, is EAGVTQFPSHSVIEKGQTVTLRCDPISGHDNLYWYRRVMGKEIKFLLHFVKESKQDESGMPNNRFLAERTGGTYSTLKVQPAELEDSGVYFCASSHSAGRVEKLFFGSGTQLSVL.

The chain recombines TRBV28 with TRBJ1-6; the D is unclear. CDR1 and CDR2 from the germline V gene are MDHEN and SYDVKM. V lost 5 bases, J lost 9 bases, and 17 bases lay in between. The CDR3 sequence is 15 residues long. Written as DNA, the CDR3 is TGTGCCAGCAGTCCAGGACTGTCACCGGGTTCACCCCTCCACTTT. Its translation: CASSPGLSPGSPLHF. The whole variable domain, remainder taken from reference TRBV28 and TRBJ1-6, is DVKVTQSSRYLVKRTGEKVFLECVQDMDHENMFWYRQDPGLGLRLIYFSYDVKMKEKGDIPEGYSVSREKKERFSLILESASTNQTSMYLCASSPGLSPGSPLHFGNGTRLTVT.

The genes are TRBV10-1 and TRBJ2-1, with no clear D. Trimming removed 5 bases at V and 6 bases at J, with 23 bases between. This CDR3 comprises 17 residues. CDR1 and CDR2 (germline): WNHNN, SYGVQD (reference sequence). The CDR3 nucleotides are TGCGCCAGCAGTCGTGCAGACCAAGCCCCTCCGGGCAATGAGCAGTTCTTC. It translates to CASSRADQAPPGNEQFF.

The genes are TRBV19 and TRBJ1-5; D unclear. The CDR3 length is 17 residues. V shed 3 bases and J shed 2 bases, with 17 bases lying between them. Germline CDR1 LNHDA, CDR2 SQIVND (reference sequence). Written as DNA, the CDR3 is TGTGCCAGTAGTATTAGGTTCAGCCTTGTGGGCAATCAGCCCCAGCATTTT. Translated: CASSIRFSLVGNQPQHF.

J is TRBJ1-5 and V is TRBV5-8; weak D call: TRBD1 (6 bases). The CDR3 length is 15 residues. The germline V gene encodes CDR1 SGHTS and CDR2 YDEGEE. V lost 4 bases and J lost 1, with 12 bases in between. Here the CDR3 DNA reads TGTGCCAGCAGCCGGGGGGGGGCGAGCAATCAGCCCCAGCATTTT. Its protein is CASSRGGASNQPQHF.